This T cell receptor (beta chain) originates from a study of blood T cell repertoires in COVID-19. Study-wide background: Samples came from the United States, Italy and Spain, spanning acute and convalescent COVID-19.

CDR1 and CDR2 (germline): MNHEY, SVGAGI. The CDR3 contains 14 residues. V lost 2 bases and J 5 bases, leaving 12 bases between the germline ends. Only in-frame clones appear in the TCRdb table, and some are missing; sequencing was by immunoSEQ multiplex PCR. The sample records about 150,000 clones, roughly 80% being singletons. The count of this clone is one. The gene calls are TRBV6-5 and TRBJ2-5; D is undetermined. Material: peripheral blood. The source of this sequence is a human donor with acute or convalescent COVID-19. The donor label of this sample is uncertain. In DNA, the CDR3 is TGTGCCAGCAGTTACGGTTTGTCCCAGGAGACCCAGTACTTC. Translation gives CASSYGLSQETQYF.